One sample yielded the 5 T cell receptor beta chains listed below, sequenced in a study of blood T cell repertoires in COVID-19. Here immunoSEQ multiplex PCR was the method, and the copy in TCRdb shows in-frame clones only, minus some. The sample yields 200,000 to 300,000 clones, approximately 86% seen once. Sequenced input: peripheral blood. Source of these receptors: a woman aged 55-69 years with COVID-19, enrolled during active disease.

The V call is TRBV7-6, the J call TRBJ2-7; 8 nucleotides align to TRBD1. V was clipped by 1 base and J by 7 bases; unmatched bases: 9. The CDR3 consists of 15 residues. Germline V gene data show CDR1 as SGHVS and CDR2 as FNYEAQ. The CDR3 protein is CASSLVRTGTGEQYF. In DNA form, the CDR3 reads TGTGCCAGCAGCTTAGTTAGGACAGGGACGGGAGAGCAGTACTTC.

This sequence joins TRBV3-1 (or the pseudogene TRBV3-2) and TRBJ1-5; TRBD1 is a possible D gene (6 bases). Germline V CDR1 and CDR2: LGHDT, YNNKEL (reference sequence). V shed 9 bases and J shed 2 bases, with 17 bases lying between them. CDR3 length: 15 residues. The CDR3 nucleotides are TGTGCCAGTCGAGGGGGGGGCTCAGGCAATCAGCCCCAGCATTTT. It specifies CASRGGGSGNQPQHF.

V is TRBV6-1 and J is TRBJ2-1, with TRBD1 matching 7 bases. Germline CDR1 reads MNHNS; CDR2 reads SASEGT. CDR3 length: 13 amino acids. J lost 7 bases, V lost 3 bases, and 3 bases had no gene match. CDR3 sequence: CASSEDRRNEQFF. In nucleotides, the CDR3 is TGTGCCAGCAGTGAGGACAGGAGGAATGAGCAGTTCTTC.

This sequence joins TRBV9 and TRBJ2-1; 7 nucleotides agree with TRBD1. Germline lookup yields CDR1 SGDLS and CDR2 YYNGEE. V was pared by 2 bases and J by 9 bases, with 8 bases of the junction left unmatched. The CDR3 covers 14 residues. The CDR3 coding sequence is TGTGCCAGCAGCGTGGTACAGGGGTTTGGTGAGCAGTTCTTC. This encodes CASSVVQGFGEQFF.

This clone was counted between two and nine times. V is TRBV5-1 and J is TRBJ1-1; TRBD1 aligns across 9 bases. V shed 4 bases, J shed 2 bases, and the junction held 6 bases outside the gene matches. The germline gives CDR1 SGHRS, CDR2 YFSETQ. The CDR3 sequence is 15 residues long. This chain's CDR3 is CASSKTTGGNTEAFF. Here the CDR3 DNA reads TGCGCCAGCAGCAAAACGACAGGGGGAAACACTGAAGCTTTCTTT.